This entry is about one T cell receptor (beta chain). This CDR3 spans 14 amino acids. Looked up from germline, CDR1 is LGHNA and CDR2 is YSLEER. V shed 4 bases and J shed 8 bases, with 15 bases lying between them. Original handling: For nucleated cells, counts were estimated from reference gene primer amplification. Libraries were prepared by immunoSEQ multiplex PCR; TCRdb keeps only in-frame clonotypes and omits some of them. That table furnishes V, J and clone size, whereas the DNA furnished D and trimming. The sample holds over 200,000 clones, about 90% seen once. This entry is derived from a study of blood T cell repertoires in COVID-19. Study background: In each case, the material was cDNA or gDNA derived from T cells, B-cell-depleted T cells, or PBMCs.

Material: peripheral blood. The V gene is TRBV4-3, the J gene TRBJ2-1, with a possible D match to TRBD2 (6 bases). This clonotype was obtained from a woman aged 55-69 years with acute or convalescent COVID-19. The CDR3 is CASSLRRGPYEQFF. The DNA of the CDR3 is TGCGCCAGCAGCCTTAGGAGGGGTCCCTATGAGCAGTTCTTC.